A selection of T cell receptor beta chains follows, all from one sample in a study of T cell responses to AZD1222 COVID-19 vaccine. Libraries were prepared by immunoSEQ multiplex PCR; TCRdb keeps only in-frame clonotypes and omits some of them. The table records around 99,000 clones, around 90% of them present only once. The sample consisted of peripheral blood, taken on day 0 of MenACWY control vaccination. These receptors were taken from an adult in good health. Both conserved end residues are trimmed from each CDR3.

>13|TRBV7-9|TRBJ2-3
ASSSDRGSTDTQY
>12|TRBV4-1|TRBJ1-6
ASSQVRGSVTLH
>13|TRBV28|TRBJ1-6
ASSLSGTGNSPLH
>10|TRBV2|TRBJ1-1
ASSGQGAEAF
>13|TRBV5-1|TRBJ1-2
ASSLAGLSNYGYT
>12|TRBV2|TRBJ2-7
ASTQGHSSYEQY
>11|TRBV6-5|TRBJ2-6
ASRGSGANVLT
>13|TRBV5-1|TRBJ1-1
ASSFRGQGNTEAF
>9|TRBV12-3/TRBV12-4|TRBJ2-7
ATRVGMAQY
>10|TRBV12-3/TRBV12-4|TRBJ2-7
ASSAQANEQY
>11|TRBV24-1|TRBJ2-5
ATSGTSLETQY
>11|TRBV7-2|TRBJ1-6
ASSSPPYSPLH
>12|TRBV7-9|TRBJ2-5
ASSLPASQETQY
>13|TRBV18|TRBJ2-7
ASSPSQLGDYEQY
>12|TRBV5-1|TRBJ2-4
ASSLRTGKNIQY
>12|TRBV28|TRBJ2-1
ASSSPGLSNEQF
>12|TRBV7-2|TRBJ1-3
ASSTGGSGNTIY
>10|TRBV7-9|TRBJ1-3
AVREEGNTIY
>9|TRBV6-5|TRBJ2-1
ASSSRHEQF
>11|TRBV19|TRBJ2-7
ASSRDRFSEQY
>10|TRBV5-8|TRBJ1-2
ASSLGLLGYT
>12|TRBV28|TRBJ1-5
ASSLLNGNQPQH
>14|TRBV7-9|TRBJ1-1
ASVTPAGWRNTEAF
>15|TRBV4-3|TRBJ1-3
ASSLDYFGFSGNTIY
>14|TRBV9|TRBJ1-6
ASSVDRATYNSPLH
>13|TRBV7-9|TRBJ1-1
ASTSVGQPNTEAF
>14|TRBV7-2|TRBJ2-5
ASSLPLGEGQETQY
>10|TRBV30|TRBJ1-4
AYRDTNEKLF
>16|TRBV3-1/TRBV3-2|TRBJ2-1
ASSWDRVPEPDYNEQF
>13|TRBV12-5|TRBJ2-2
ASGLNNRDTGELF
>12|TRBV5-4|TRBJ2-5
ASRTSGGVETQY
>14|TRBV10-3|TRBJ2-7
AISGSAGTGFYEQY
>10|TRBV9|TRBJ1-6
ASSAGGSPLH
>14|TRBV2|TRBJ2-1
ASSNPGTSGYNEQF
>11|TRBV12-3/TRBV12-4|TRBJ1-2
ASSFRQVYGYT